A selection of T cell receptor beta chains follows, all from one sample in a study of CD8 T cells in Susac syndrome. One entry per CDR3 protein results from TCRdb running MiXCR on the immunoSEQ multiplex PCR reads. This sample has hundreds of thousands of distinct CDR3 sequences, with over 90% found just once. Material for sequencing was CD4+ T cells from PBMCs. All receptors derive from a human donor with Susac syndrome. Each CDR3 is given with its conserved first and last residue. D genes are given only for firm matches. Rows give clone size only sometimes, using once, few, many, or a class for an expanded clone.

clone size: -; V gene: TRBV10-3; D gene: TRBD1; J gene: TRBJ2-2; CDR3 protein: CAISPTGQGDTGELFF; CDR3 DNA: TGTGCCATCAGCCCAACGGGACAGGGGGACACCGGGGAGCTGTTTTTT
clone size: -; V gene: TRBV7-2; D gene: -; J gene: TRBJ1-1; CDR3 protein: CASSLVGVYTEAFF; CDR3 DNA: TGTGCCAGCAGCTTAGTGGGCGTTTACACTGAAGCTTTCTTT
clone size: -; V gene: TRBV14; D gene: -; J gene: TRBJ1-5; CDR3 protein: CASTLGGQAAGNQPQHF; CDR3 DNA: TGTGCCAGCACCCTCGGGGGGCAGGCCGCGGGAAATCAGCCCCAGCATTTT
clone size: once; V gene: TRBV6-2/TRBV6-3; D gene: TRBD1; J gene: TRBJ2-6; CDR3 protein: CASSPVSTGGSSGANVLTF; CDR3 DNA: TGTGCCAGCAGCCCCGTGTCGACAGGGGGGAGCTCTGGGGCCAACGTCCTGACTTTC
clone size: -; V gene: TRBV7-6; D gene: -; J gene: TRBJ2-2; CDR3 protein: CASSLRGNVGELFF; CDR3 DNA: TGTGCCAGCAGCTTAAGGGGAAACGTAGGGGAGCTGTTTTTT
clone size: -; V gene: TRBV20-1; D gene: -; J gene: TRBJ2-3; CDR3 protein: CSARSQTPRTDTQYF; CDR3 DNA: TGCAGTGCTCGTTCGCAGACCCCAAGGACAGATACGCAGTATTTT
clone size: -; V gene: TRBV12-3/TRBV12-4; D gene: -; J gene: TRBJ1-1; CDR3 protein: CASSFGNTEAFF; CDR3 DNA: TGTGCCAGCAGTTTCGGGAACACTGAAGCTTTCTTT
clone size: -; V gene: TRBV27; D gene: -; J gene: TRBJ1-2; CDR3 protein: CASSSGRRYGYTF; CDR3 DNA: TGTGCCAGCAGTTCGGGCAGGAGGTATGGCTACACCTTC
clone size: -; V gene: TRBV7-7; D gene: -; J gene: TRBJ1-6; CDR3 protein: CASSSLWTQSSYNSPLHF; CDR3 DNA: TGTGCTAGCAGTAGTCTCTGGACTCAAAGCTCCTATAATTCACCCCTCCACTTT
clone size: -; V gene: TRBV30; D gene: -; J gene: TRBJ1-6; CDR3 protein: CARAVGTGRNSPLHF; CDR3 DNA: TGTGCCCGGGCGGTTGGCACGGGGAGGAATTCACCCCTCCACTTT
clone size: -; V gene: TRBV29-1; D gene: -; J gene: TRBJ2-1; CDR3 protein: CSAWDRAYNEQFF; CDR3 DNA: TGCAGCGCGTGGGACCGGGCCTACAATGAGCAGTTCTTC
clone size: -; V gene: TRBV12-3/TRBV12-4; D gene: -; J gene: TRBJ1-1; CDR3 protein: CASSLLATGVNTEAFF; CDR3 DNA: TGTGCCAGCAGTCTACTTGCCACCGGGGTGAACACTGAAGCTTTCTTT
clone size: -; V gene: TRBV30; D gene: -; J gene: TRBJ1-5; CDR3 protein: CAWSERPYNQPQHF; CDR3 DNA: TGTGCCTGGAGTGAACGGCCCTACAATCAGCCCCAGCATTTT
clone size: -; V gene: TRBV30; D gene: TRBD1; J gene: TRBJ1-1; CDR3 protein: CAWSPGQANTEAFF; CDR3 DNA: TGTGCCTGGAGTCCGGGACAGGCGAACACTGAAGCTTTCTTT
clone size: -; V gene: TRBV11-2; D gene: -; J gene: TRBJ2-3; CDR3 protein: CASSLAAGVDTQYF; CDR3 DNA: TGTGCCAGCAGCTTAGCGGCAGGGGTAGATACGCAGTATTTT
clone size: -; V gene: TRBV7-2; D gene: -; J gene: TRBJ1-5; CDR3 protein: CASSLMGQPQHF; CDR3 DNA: TGTGCCAGCAGCCTGATGGGCCAGCCCCAGCATTTT
clone size: -; V gene: TRBV5-5; D gene: -; J gene: TRBJ2-5; CDR3 protein: CASSLMGVPETQYF; CDR3 DNA: TGTGCCAGCAGCTTGATGGGGGTACCAGAGACCCAGTACTTC
clone size: -; V gene: TRBV6-1; D gene: -; J gene: TRBJ2-7; CDR3 protein: CASSEGPGAGYEQYF; CDR3 DNA: TGTGCCAGCAGTGAAGGTCCAGGGGCGGGATACGAGCAGTACTTC
clone size: -; V gene: TRBV5-1; D gene: -; J gene: TRBJ2-5; CDR3 protein: CASVPGGQRIETQYF; CDR3 DNA: TGCGCCAGCGTCCCGGGGGGACAGCGGATAGAGACCCAGTACTTC
clone size: -; V gene: TRBV11-3; D gene: TRBD1; J gene: TRBJ2-5; CDR3 protein: CASVRQGAQETQYF; CDR3 DNA: TGTGCCAGCGTACGCCAGGGGGCCCAAGAGACCCAGTACTTC
clone size: -; V gene: TRBV4-3; D gene: -; J gene: TRBJ1-1; CDR3 protein: CASSIRTENTEAFF; CDR3 DNA: TGCGCCAGCAGCATTCGGACGGAGAACACTGAAGCTTTCTTT
clone size: once; V gene: TRBV11-2; D gene: -; J gene: TRBJ1-5; CDR3 protein: CASSSDPNQPQHF; CDR3 DNA: TGTGCCAGCAGCTCCGACCCGAATCAGCCCCAGCATTTT
clone size: -; V gene: TRBV6-2/TRBV6-3; D gene: TRBD2; J gene: TRBJ2-3; CDR3 protein: CASSSERGETDTQYF; CDR3 DNA: TGTGCCAGCAGTTCTGAACGGGGGGAAACAGATACGCAGTATTTT
clone size: -; V gene: TRBV18; D gene: -; J gene: TRBJ2-6; CDR3 protein: CASSPSTGVSGANVLTF; CDR3 DNA: TGTGCCAGCTCACCATCCACTGGAGTCTCTGGGGCCAACGTCCTGACTTTC
clone size: -; V gene: TRBV5-4; D gene: TRBD1; J gene: TRBJ2-7; CDR3 protein: CASSPRDRGTYEQYF; CDR3 DNA: TGTGCCAGCAGCCCGCGGGACAGGGGAACCTACGAGCAGTACTTC
clone size: once; V gene: TRBV7-2; D gene: -; J gene: TRBJ1-2; CDR3 protein: CASSLVGEEVDYGYTF; CDR3 DNA: TGTGCCAGCAGCTTAGTGGGGGAGGAAGTTGACTATGGCTACACCTTC
clone size: -; V gene: TRBV6-5; D gene: TRBD1; J gene: TRBJ1-2; CDR3 protein: CASRPPGQGNYGYTF; CDR3 DNA: TGTGCCAGCAGGCCCCCGGGACAGGGAAACTATGGCTACACCTTC
clone size: -; V gene: TRBV7-6; D gene: -; J gene: TRBJ2-7; CDR3 protein: CASSSLWDLYYEQYF; CDR3 DNA: TGTGCCAGCAGCTCCCTCTGGGACCTCTACTACGAGCAGTACTTC
clone size: -; V gene: TRBV12-3/TRBV12-4; D gene: -; J gene: TRBJ2-1; CDR3 protein: CASSFAQGRKQFF; CDR3 DNA: TGTGCCAGCAGTTTTGCACAGGGTCGAAAGCAGTTCTTC
clone size: -; V gene: TRBV30; D gene: -; J gene: TRBJ2-4; CDR3 protein: CAWRRTTSNIQYF; CDR3 DNA: TGTGCCTGGAGGCGTACCACTTCAAACATTCAGTACTTC
clone size: -; V gene: TRBV30; D gene: -; J gene: TRBJ1-6; CDR3 protein: CAWSLNRGYNSPLHF; CDR3 DNA: TGTGCCTGGAGTCTTAACCGGGGATATAATTCACCCCTCCACTTT